This entry lists 6 T cell receptor beta chains sequenced from one sample in a study of glioma-infiltrating T cells after dendritic cell vaccination (dated by TCRdb to 2016 to 2018). Receptor libraries were prepared by the immunoSEQ multiplex PCR assay. The clones in this table, taken by TCRdb from immuneACCESS, are in-frame only. Not every clone is retained; where verified, under half of the shortfall comes from an unresolved V gene, and the cause of the rest is unknown. Within this sample are fewer than 85,000 clones, with around 81% of them counted one time only. 7% to 9% of the sample comes from the top ten. Specimen: blood, collected before dendritic cell vaccination. The receptors were gathered from a human donor with glioblastoma.

The chain combines TRBV15 with TRBJ1-2; a weak D match, TRBD1 (5 bases). The ends were cut back, 1 base at V and 6 bases at J, with 15 bases in the middle. The length of the CDR3 is 15 residues. The germline gives CDR1 LNHNV, CDR2 YYDKDF (reference sequence). This chain's CDR3 is CATSRAGQVQDGYTF. The DNA for the CDR3 is TGTGCCACCAGCAGAGCCGGACAAGTCCAGGATGGCTACACCTTC.

The chain links TRBV2 to TRBJ1-6; unclear D gene. Trimming stripped 4 bases from V and 0 bases from J, with 13 bases between. This CDR3 has 17 residues. Germline CDR1 and CDR2: SNHLY and FYNNEI. The CDR3 protein is CASSGEHPSSYNSPLHF. The CDR3 DNA is TGTGCCAGCAGTGGGGAGCATCCGAGCTCCTATAATTCACCCCTCCACTTT.

The V and J genes are TRBV23-1 and TRBJ1-4; D may be TRBD1 (5 bases). TRBV23-1 is treated as an ORF (open reading frame) with a function not yet certain. V dropped 1 base and J dropped 5 bases, with 14 bases sitting between them. The CDR3 is 16 amino acids. CDR3 bases: TGCGCCAGCAGTCAATTCCAGCCGGGGGGGAATGAAAAACTGTTTTTT. This sequence encodes CASSQFQPGGNEKLFF.

The chain employs TRBV9 and TRBJ1-2, with D uncertain. Germline-derived CDR1 and CDR2 are SGDLS and YYNGEE. V shed 3 bases and J shed 7 bases, with 16 bases lying between them. The CDR3 runs to 14 residues. The CDR3 coding sequence is TGTGCCAGCAGCGCCGGTCTGTCGGGTGGTGGCTACACCTTC. It encodes CASSAGLSGGGYTF.

The chain joins TRBV4-2 to TRBJ2-1; 10 nucleotides align to TRBD2. The V and J ends lost 4 bases and 3 bases, in that order; junction bases with no gene match: 6. Germline V CDR1 and CDR2: LGHNA, YNFKEQ. The CDR3 is 16 residues long. This CDR3 reads CASSRERTSGYNEQFF. The CDR3 DNA sequence: TGTGCCAGCAGCCGAGAAAGGACTAGCGGCTACAATGAGCAGTTCTTC.

This chain links TRBV13 with TRBJ1-2; 7 nucleotides agree with TRBD1. The CDR3 loop spans 16 amino acids. V was clipped by 1 base and J by 3 bases; unmatched bases: 8. CDR1 is PRHDT, CDR2 FYEKMQ, per germline (reference sequence). CDR3 nucleotides: TGTGCCAGCAGCTTAGTTGGGACAGCCGAGTACTATGGCTACACCTTC. Its translation is CASSLVGTAEYYGYTF.